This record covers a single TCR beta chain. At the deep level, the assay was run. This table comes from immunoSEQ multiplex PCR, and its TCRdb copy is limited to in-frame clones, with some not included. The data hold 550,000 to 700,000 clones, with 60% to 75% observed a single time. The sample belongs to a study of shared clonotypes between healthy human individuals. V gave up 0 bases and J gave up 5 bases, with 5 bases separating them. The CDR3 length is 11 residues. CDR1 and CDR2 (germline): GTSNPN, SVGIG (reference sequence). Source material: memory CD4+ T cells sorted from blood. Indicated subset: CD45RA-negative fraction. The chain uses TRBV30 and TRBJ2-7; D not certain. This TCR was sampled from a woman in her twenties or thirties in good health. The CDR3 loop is CAWSVIDEQYF. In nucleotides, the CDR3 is TGTGCCTGGAGTGTCATTGACGAGCAGTACTTC.